What follows are 27 T cell receptor beta chains derived from one specimen sequenced in a study of memory CD4+ T cells and cytomegalovirus serostatus. Single viable CD3+CD4+CD8-CD45RO+ cells were sorted as the memory CD4+ T cells. The data were produced by immunoSEQ multiplex PCR, yet TCRdb's version contains in-frame clones alone and is incomplete. The table lists some 52,000 clones, around 80% of them singletons. The sequencing sample was made of memory CD4+ T cells from blood. The receptors derive from an adult in good health and CMV-seropositive.

The chain carries TRBV5-1 and TRBJ1-1; a possible D gene is TRBD1 (6 bases). This CDR3 spans 14 amino acids. From germline, CDR1 is SGHRS and CDR2 YFSETQ. Trimming shortened V by 2 bases and J by 4 bases, and 12 bases separated the two germline ends. The CDR3, as DNA: TGCGCCAGCAGCTTTGACAGGCAGACCACTGAAGCTTTCTTT. Translation gives CASSFDRQTTEAFF.

The chain links TRBV11-2 to TRBJ1-2, with TRBD1 as a possible D gene (6 bases). Trimming left V 2 bases short and J 8 bases short, with 15 bases between. This CDR3 has 14 residues. Germline values: CDR1 SGHAT, CDR2 FQNNGV. CDR3 coding DNA: TGTGCCAGCAGCTTACGGGGGCGCGCGGGCGGCTACACCTTC. Translated: CASSLRGRAGGYTF.

The chain carries TRBV6-1 and TRBJ2-7; TRBD2 agrees at 11 bases. CDR1 and CDR2 (germline): MNHNS, SASEGT. The CDR3 spans 14 residues. The V and J ends lost 6 bases and 3 bases, in that order; junction bases with no gene match: 4. The CDR3 here is CASRTSGTLYEQYF. The DNA for the CDR3 is TGTGCCAGCAGGACTAGCGGGACCCTCTACGAGCAGTACTTC.

Regarding this clone: Other DNA sequences in the sample encode the same CDR3. The chain carries TRBV5-4 and TRBJ2-7; TRBD2 might be the D (7 bases). The CDR3 is made up of 15 amino acids. Trimming shortened V by 1 base and J by 0 bases, and 11 bases separated the two germline ends. Germline loops: CDR1 SGHNT, CDR2 YYREEE (reference sequence). For the CDR3, the DNA is TGTGCCAGCAGCTTGAGGGGGGGCGGCTCCTACGAGCAGTACTTC. Amino acids: CASSLRGGGSYEQYF.

A note on this clone: One end of the junction varies from germline; a read error may be responsible. The V call is TRBV5-1, the J call TRBJ2-3, with 9 nucleotides matching TRBD2. The CDR3 has 17 amino acids. The germline CDR1 and CDR2 sequences are SGHRS and YFSETQ. CDR3 coding DNA: TGCGCCAGTAGCTCCCCTATTAGCGGGAGCTACACAGATACGCAGTATTTT. It encodes CASSSPISGSYTDTQYF.

The chain employs TRBV28 and TRBJ1-2, with D possibly being TRBD1 (5 bases). Germline values: CDR1 MDHEN, CDR2 SYDVKM. The CDR3 sequence is 13 residues long. V lost 7 bases, J lost 4 bases, and 13 bases lay in between. The CDR3 sequence is CASTLGGGYGYTF. The CDR3 nucleotides read TGTGCCAGCACCTTGGGGGGGGGCTATGGCTACACCTTC.

This clone is a singleton in its sample. V gene TRBV6-1 combines with J gene TRBJ2-7; D call uncertain. The CDR3 length is 14 residues. V was clipped by 4 bases and J by 2 bases, with 12 bases between them. CDR1 is MNHNS and CDR2 is SASEGT in the germline V gene. Here the CDR3 DNA reads TGTGCCAGCAGTGTGCACGTCTCAACCTACGAGCAGTACTTC. Its protein is CASSVHVSTYEQYF.

The chain links TRBV11-2 to TRBJ1-6, with a tentative D call TRBD1 (5 bases). CDR1 is SGHAT and CDR2 is FQNNGV in the germline V gene. V lost 3 bases, J lost 10 bases, and 13 bases lay in between. The CDR3 is 14 residues long. The CDR3 region has the DNA TGTGCCAGCAGCTTGGCGCAGGGAGTGTCACCCCTCCACTTT. Translated: CASSLAQGVSPLHF.

This clone was found a few times. The chain combines TRBV25-1 with TRBJ1-1; unclear D gene. This CDR3 spans 14 amino acids. CDR1 is MGHDK, CDR2 SYGVNS, per germline. V lost 1 base to trimming and J lost 1 base, with 7 bases between them. CDR3 in amino acids: CASSESGRNTEAFF. In DNA form, the CDR3 reads TGTGCCAGCAGTGAATCTGGGAGGAACACTGAAGCTTTCTTT.

The chain is built from TRBV14 and TRBJ1-3; 7 positions agree with TRBD1. The CDR3 has 16 amino acids. The J segment lost 0 bases and the V segment lost 4 bases, leaving 6 bases of the junction unmatched. CDR1 SGHDN and CDR2 FVKESK come from the germline V gene. For the CDR3, the DNA is TGTGCCAGCAGCCGTAAGGGACAGTTCTCTGGAAACACCATATATTTT. The encoded protein is CASSRKGQFSGNTIYF.

V gene TRBV2 combines with J gene TRBJ2-5; D not resolved. This CDR3 has 14 residues. Between the trimmed V and J ends, which lost 4 bases and 2 bases, there was a span of 11 bases. From germline, CDR1 is SNHLY and CDR2 FYNNEI. CDR3 sequence (DNA): TGTGCCAGCAGTGCTTTCTGGGGACAAGAGACCCAGTACTTC. Residues: CASSAFWGQETQYF.

CDR3 coding DNA: TGTGCCAGCTCACCCCGGGGGGTCTATGGCTACACCTTC. Protein sequence: CASSPRGVYGYTF. The V gene is TRBV18, the J gene TRBJ1-2, with D tentatively TRBD1 (5 bases). Trimming removed 3 bases at V and 4 bases at J, with 9 bases between. Germline values: CDR1 KGHSH, CDR2 LQKENI. The CDR3 spans 13 residues.

This clone was observed a handful of times. The chain recombines TRBV30 with TRBJ1-5; D is perhaps TRBD1 (6 bases). Germline CDR1 GTSNPN, CDR2 SVGIG (reference sequence). Trimming removed 0 bases at V and 1 base at J, with 13 bases between. The CDR3 totals 16 residues. CDR3 DNA: TGTGCCTGGAGTGTACCCAGGGGACAAAGCAATCAGCCCCAGCATTTT. Protein: CAWSVPRGQSNQPQHF.

This chain connects TRBV11-2 to TRBJ2-7; TRBD1 matches 7 bases. After removal of 3 bases from V and 5 bases from J, the junction contained 4 bases not matched to a gene. The CDR3 sequence is 13 residues long. CDR1 is SGHAT and CDR2 is FQNNGV in the germline V gene. CDR3 in amino acids: CASSFYGTDEQYF. Written as DNA, the CDR3 is TGTGCCAGCAGCTTTTACGGGACAGACGAGCAGTACTTC.

The genes are TRBV25-1 and TRBJ2-7, with unresolved D. The germline V gene encodes CDR1 MGHDK and CDR2 SYGVNS. This CDR3 has 14 amino acids. V was shortened by 2 bases and J by 0 bases, with 8 bases between the two germline ends. The CDR3 sequence is CASSEESTSYEQYF. The DNA of the CDR3 is TGTGCCAGCAGTGAAGAAAGCACCTCCTACGAGCAGTACTTC.

J is TRBJ2-6 and V is TRBV7-2, with D unresolved. The CDR3 is 17 amino acids. Germline values: CDR1 SGHTA, CDR2 FQGNSA. V shed 4 bases and J shed 4 bases, with 17 bases lying between them. The CDR3 DNA follows: TGTGCCAGCAGCTCCCCTCCCGCCAGGTCCGGGGCCAACGTCCTGACTTTC. It translates to CASSSPPARSGANVLTF.

The CDR3 reads CASSITGRSNTGELFF. CDR3 nucleotide sequence: TGTGCCAGCAGTATCACAGGGAGGTCGAACACCGGGGAGCTGTTTTTT. The chain employs TRBV28 and TRBJ2-2; possibly TRBD1 or TRBD2 for D (6 bases each). The CDR3 is 16 amino acids. CDR1 MDHEN and CDR2 SYDVKM come from the germline V gene. V gave up 5 bases and J gave up 0 bases, with 13 bases separating them.

The chain couples TRBV28 to TRBJ1-5; 7 bases agree with TRBD1. The CDR3 runs 15 residues. Germline-derived CDR1 and CDR2 are MDHEN and SYDVKM. V dropped 2 bases and J dropped 7; count of bases not matched to a gene: 8. The CDR3 spells CASSLGTGVRQPQHF. The CDR3 DNA reads as TGTGCCAGCAGTTTAGGTACAGGGGTACGACAGCCCCAGCATTTT.

In DNA form, the CDR3 reads TGTGCCTGGAATAGCGGGGGGACGAACACCGGGGAGCTGTTTTTT. Its protein is CAWNSGGTNTGELFF. The rearrangement links TRBV30 to TRBJ2-2; TRBD2 matches 10 bases. The CDR3 sequence is 15 residues long. The junction had 2 bases not matched to a gene; V was cut back by 4 bases and J by 0 bases. In germline, CDR1 is GTSNPN, CDR2 SVGIG (reference sequence).

This clone occurred once. V and J are TRBV5-6 and TRBJ2-6, with 10 bases that match TRBD1. The germline V gene encodes CDR1 SGHDT and CDR2 YYEEEE. This CDR3 is 16 amino acids long. V gave up 5 bases and J gave up 1 base; unmatched junction bases: 3. The CDR3 sequence is CASRRTGGSGANVLTF. In DNA form, the CDR3 reads TGTGCCAGCAGACGGACAGGGGGGTCTGGGGCCAACGTCCTGACTTTC. The full variable domain, its missing parts supplied by reference TRBV5-6 and TRBJ2-6, is DAGVTQSPTHLIKTRGQQVTLRCSPKSGHDTVSWYQQALGQGPQFIFQYYEEEERQRGNFPDRFSGHQFPNYSSELNVNALLLGDSALYLCASRRTGGSGANVLTFGAGSRLTVL.

This rearrangement joins TRBV29-1 to TRBJ1-1; maybe TRBD1 (6 bases). This CDR3 has 13 amino acids. Germline CDR1 and CDR2: SQVTM and ANQGSEA. V shed 6 bases and J shed 1 base, with 12 bases lying between them. CDR3 DNA: TGCAGCGTAACAGGGCCATGGAACACTGAAGCTTTCTTT. Translated, it gives CSVTGPWNTEAFF.

This clone was seen once. The J gene is TRBJ1-6, the V gene TRBV7-9; tentative D call: TRBD1 (5 bases). V was clipped by 5 bases and J by 16 bases, with 15 bases between them. Germline CDR1 is SEHNR and CDR2 is FQNEAQ (reference sequence). There are 12 residues in the CDR3. The CDR3 loop is CASSPAGVGLHF. The CDR3 region has the DNA TGTGCCAGCAGCCCTGCGGGGGTCGGGCTCCACTTT.

The chain joins TRBV28 to TRBJ2-7, with 7 positions matching TRBD1. This CDR3 is built from 20 residues. Germline lookup yields CDR1 MDHEN and CDR2 SYDVKM. V was clipped by 1 base and J by 1 base; unmatched bases: 19. The CDR3 here is CASSLFNFRTGRLSSYEQYF. The DNA for the CDR3 is TGTGCCAGCAGTTTATTCAACTTCCGGACAGGAAGGTTATCATCCTACGAGCAGTACTTC.

About this clone: Different DNA sequences within this sample yield the same CDR3. V is TRBV5-1 and J is TRBJ2-2, with D unclear. Trimming cost V 1 base and J 2 bases, with 0 bases left between them. The CDR3 extends over 12 amino acids. Germline V gives CDR1 SGHRS, CDR2 YFSETQ. CDR3: CASSLNTGELFF. As DNA, the CDR3 is TGCGCCAGCAGCTTGAACACCGGGGAGCTGTTTTTT.

V usage is TRBV15 and J usage is TRBJ1-1, with D perhaps TRBD1 (5 bases). This CDR3 region has 14 residues. The germline V and J ends were trimmed by 6 bases and 3 bases, with 14 bases remaining between them. The germline CDR1 and CDR2 sequences are LNHNV and YYDKDF (reference sequence). The CDR3 loop is CATSLSGGYTEAFF. The DNA for the CDR3 is TGTGCCACCAGTTTAAGCGGGGGGTACACTGAAGCTTTCTTT.

The chain combines TRBV5-6 with TRBJ1-4, with D hard to call. Trimming removed 0 bases from V and 3 bases from J, with 9 bases in between. The CDR3 spans 15 residues. Germline loops: CDR1 SGHDT, CDR2 YYEEEE. CDR3: CASSLDRRANEKLFF. The CDR3 coding sequence is TGTGCCAGCAGCTTGGACCGTCGGGCTAATGAAAAACTGTTTTTT.

The chain recombines TRBV7-2 with TRBJ1-2; TRBD1 might be the D (5 bases). The CDR3 totals 15 residues. V shed 3 bases and J shed 0 bases, with 11 bases lying between them. Germline lookup yields CDR1 SGHTA and CDR2 FQGNSA. The CDR3 coding sequence is TGTGCCAGCAGCTTGGGGGACGGAGCTAACTATGGCTACACCTTC. It is translated as CASSLGDGANYGYTF.